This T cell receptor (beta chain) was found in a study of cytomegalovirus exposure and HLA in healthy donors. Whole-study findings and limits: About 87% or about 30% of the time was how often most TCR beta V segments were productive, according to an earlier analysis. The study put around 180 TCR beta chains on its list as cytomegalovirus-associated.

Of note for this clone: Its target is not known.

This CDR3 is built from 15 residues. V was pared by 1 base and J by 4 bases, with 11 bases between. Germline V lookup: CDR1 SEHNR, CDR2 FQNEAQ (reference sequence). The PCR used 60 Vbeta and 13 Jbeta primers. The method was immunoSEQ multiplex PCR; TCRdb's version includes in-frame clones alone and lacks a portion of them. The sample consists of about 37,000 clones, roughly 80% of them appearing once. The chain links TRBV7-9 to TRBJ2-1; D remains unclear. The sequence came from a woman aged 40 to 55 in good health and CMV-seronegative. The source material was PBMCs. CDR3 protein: CASSLGLYKYNEQFF. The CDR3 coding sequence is TGTGCCAGCAGCTTAGGCCTTTACAAGTACAATGAGCAGTTCTTC.